The following is a T cell receptor (beta chain) sequence with its context. TCRdb re-called the 5' RACE reads with MiXCR, one entry per CDR3 protein. The sample carries around 220,000 distinct CDR3 sequences, 15% to 20% recorded once. V lost 6 bases and J lost 0, with 12 bases in between. Germline CDR1 is DFQATT and CDR2 is SNEGSKA (reference sequence). The CDR3 runs 13 residues. The source of the sample is a study of T-cell memory formation after mild COVID-19. The rearrangement links TRBV20-1 to TRBJ2-7; TRBD1 might be the D (5 bases). The specimen sequenced was PBMCs or a T cell subset sorted from them (not recorded which). The source is a man in his late teens or twenties who had mild COVID-19 (a few samples of this study predate the infection). Cell type and time point are not known. This chain's CDR3 is CSAPGRASYEQYV. In DNA form, the CDR3 reads TGCAGTGCCCCCGGCAGGGCCTCCTACGAGCAGTACGTC.